This T cell receptor (beta chain) was obtained from a study of T cell responses to AZD1222 COVID-19 vaccine. Measured with immunoSEQ multiplex PCR; TCRdb has only the in-frame clones, and not every one. The sample has about 150,000 clones, approximately 85% seen once. This clone was counted between two and nine times. Its specificity is not known. Overall study findings and caveats: The donor group comprised mostly white British people and more females; the analysis possibly underestimated clonal diversity. Of spike-specific TCRs, nearly half reportedly target regions left unmutated in variants. Spike-specific TCRs gained breadth and depth after people received two AZD1222 doses. With dominance at 160-218 and 743-854, vaccine-associated CD4 TCRs spanned spike.

The ends lost 2 bases at V and 12 bases at J; junction bases unmatched: 9. The CDR3 spans 14 residues. Germline V CDR1 and CDR2: SNHLY, FYNNEI. The chain has TRBV2 and TRBJ2-1, with TRBD1 identical over 8 bases. The sequence was collected from an adult who received the MenACWY meningococcal vaccine as a control. This specimen consisted of peripheral blood, obtained 28 days after the second dose of the MenACWY control vaccine. This CDR3 is CASSELRQGAGQFF. The CDR3 DNA is TGTGCCAGCAGTGAATTAAGGCAGGGGGCAGGGCAGTTCTTC.